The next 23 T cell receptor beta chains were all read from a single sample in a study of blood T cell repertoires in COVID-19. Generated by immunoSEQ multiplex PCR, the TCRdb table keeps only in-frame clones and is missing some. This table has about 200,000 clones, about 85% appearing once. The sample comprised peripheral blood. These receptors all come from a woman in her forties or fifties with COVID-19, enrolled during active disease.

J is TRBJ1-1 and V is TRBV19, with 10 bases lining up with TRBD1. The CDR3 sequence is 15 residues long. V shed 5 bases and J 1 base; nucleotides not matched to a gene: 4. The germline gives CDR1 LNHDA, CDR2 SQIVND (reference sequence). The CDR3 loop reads CASSLGTGANTEAFF. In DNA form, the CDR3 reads TGTGCCAGTAGTCTCGGGACAGGGGCGAACACTGAAGCTTTCTTT. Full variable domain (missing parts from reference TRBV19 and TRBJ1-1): DGGITQSPKYLFRKEGQNVTLSCEQNLNHDAMYWYRQDPGQGLRLIYYSQIVNDFQKGDIAEGYSVSREKKESFPLTVTSAQKNPTAFYLCASSLGTGANTEAFFGQGTRLTVV.

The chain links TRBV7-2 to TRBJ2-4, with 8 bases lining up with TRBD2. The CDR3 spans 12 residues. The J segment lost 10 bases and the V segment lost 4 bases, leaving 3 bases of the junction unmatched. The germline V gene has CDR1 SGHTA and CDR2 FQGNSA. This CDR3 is CASSSGGWIQYF. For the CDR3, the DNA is TGTGCCAGCAGCTCGGGGGGGTGGATTCAGTACTTC.

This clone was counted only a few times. The CDR3 DNA sequence: TGTGCCAGCAGCCCCAGTGGAGGAGAGCAGTACTTC. It codes for CASSPSGGEQYF. The chain links TRBV7-2 to TRBJ2-7, with a possible D match to TRBD2 (5 bases). Germline V gene sequence: CDR1 SGHTA, CDR2 FQGNSA. This CDR3 has 12 amino acids. V was shortened by 5 bases and J by 7 bases, with 12 bases between the two germline ends.

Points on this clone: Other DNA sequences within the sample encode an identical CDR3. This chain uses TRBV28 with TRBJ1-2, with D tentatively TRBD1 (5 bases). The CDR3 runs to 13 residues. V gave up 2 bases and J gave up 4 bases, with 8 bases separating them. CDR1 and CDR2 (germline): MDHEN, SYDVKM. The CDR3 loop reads CASSLGGTYGYTF. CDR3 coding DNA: TGTGCCAGCAGTTTAGGGGGGACCTATGGCTACACCTTC.

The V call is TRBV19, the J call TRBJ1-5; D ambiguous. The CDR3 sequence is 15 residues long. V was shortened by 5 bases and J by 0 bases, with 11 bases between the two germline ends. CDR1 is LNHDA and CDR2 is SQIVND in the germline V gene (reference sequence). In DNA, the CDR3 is TGTGCCAGTAGTCTCTGGCAATCTAGCAATCAGCCCCAGCATTTT. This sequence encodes CASSLWQSSNQPQHF.

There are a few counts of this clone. The chain's CDR3 is CASSLVRTGPLGRGYTF. The CDR3, as DNA: TGTGCCAGCAGCTTAGTTCGTACAGGGCCCCTGGGTAGAGGCTACACCTTC. The chain is built from TRBV7-2 and TRBJ1-2; perhaps TRBD1 as D (6 bases). There are 17 residues in the CDR3. Germline assignment: CDR1 SGHTA and CDR2 FQGNSA. The V gene lost 1 base and the J gene lost 8 bases, with 23 bases spanning the gap.

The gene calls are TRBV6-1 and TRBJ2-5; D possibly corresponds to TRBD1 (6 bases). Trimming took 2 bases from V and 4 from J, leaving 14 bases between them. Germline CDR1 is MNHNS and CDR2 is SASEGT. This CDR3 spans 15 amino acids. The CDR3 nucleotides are TGTGCCAGCAGTGAATATGCGAGGGGGACAGAGACCCAGTACTTC. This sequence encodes CASSEYARGTETQYF.

The CDR3 is CASSQDAGQTEAFF. In DNA form, the CDR3 reads TGCGCCAGCAGCCAAGACGCGGGCCAAACTGAAGCTTTCTTT. The chain uses TRBV4-1 and TRBJ1-1; D is undetermined. V gave up 0 bases and J gave up 5 bases, with 10 bases separating them. The CDR3 totals 14 residues. The germline CDR1 and CDR2 sequences are MGHRA and YSYEKL.

CDR3 nucleotide sequence: TGTGCCAGCAGCTTTCGGTTCAATCAGCCCCAGCATTTT. This sequence encodes CASSFRFNQPQHF. This chain uses TRBV11-3 with TRBJ1-5; D is undetermined. Between the trimmed V and J ends, which lost 3 bases and 3 bases, there was a span of 6 bases. Germline lookup yields CDR1 SGHNT and CDR2 YENEEA. CDR3 length equals 13 residues.

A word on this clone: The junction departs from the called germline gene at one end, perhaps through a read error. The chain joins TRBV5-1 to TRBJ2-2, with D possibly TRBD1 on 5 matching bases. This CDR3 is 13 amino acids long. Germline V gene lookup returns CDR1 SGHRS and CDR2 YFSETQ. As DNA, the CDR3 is TGCGCCAGCAGTAAGGGGAACCCCGGGGAGCTGTTTTTT. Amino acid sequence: CASSKGNPGELFF.

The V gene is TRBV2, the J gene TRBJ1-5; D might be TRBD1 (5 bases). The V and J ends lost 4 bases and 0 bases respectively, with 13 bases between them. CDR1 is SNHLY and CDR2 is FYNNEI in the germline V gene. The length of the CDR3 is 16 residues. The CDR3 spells CASSGGLRISNQPQHF. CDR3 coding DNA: TGTGCCAGCAGTGGGGGCCTAAGAATTAGCAATCAGCCCCAGCATTTT. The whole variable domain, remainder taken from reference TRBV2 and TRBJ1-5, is EPEVTQTPSHQVTQMGQEVILRCVPISNHLYFYWYRQILGQKVEFLVSFYNNEISEKSEIFDDQFSVERPDGSNFTLKIRSTKLEDSAMYFCASSGGLRISNQPQHFGDGTRLSIL.

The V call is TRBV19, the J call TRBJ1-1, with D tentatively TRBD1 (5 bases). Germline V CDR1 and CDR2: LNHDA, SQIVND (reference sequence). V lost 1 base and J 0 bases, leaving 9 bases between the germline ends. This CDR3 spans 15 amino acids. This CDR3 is CASSIGGTMNTEAFF. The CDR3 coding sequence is TGTGCCAGTAGTATAGGCGGGACCATGAACACTGAAGCTTTCTTT.

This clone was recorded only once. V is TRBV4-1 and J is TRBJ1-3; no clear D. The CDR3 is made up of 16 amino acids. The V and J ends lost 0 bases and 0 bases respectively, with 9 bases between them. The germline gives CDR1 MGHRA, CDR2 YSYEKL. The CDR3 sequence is CASSQERRNSGNTIYF. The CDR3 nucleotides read TGCGCCAGCAGCCAAGAACGCAGAAACTCTGGAAACACCATATATTTT.

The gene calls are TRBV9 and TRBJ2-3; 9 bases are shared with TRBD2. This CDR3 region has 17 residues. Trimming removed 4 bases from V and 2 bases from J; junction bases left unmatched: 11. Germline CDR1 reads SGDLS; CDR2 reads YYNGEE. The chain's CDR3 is CASSPGGGASSTDTQYF. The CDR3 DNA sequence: TGTGCCAGCAGCCCTGGCGGGGGGGCTTCCTCCACAGATACGCAGTATTTT.

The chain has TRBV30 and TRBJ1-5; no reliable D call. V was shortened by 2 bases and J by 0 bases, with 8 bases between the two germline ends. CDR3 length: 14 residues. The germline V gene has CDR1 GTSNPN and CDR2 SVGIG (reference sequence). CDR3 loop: CAWSTARSNQPQHF. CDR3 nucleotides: TGTGCCTGGAGTACAGCTCGTAGCAATCAGCCCCAGCATTTT.

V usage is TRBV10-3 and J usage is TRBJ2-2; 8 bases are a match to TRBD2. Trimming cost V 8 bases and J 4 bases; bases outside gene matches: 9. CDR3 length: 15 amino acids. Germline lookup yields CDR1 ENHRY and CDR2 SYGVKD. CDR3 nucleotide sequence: TGTGCCATCTCGGAGGGGACTAGGGGCACCGGGGAGCTGTTTTTT. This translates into CAISEGTRGTGELFF.

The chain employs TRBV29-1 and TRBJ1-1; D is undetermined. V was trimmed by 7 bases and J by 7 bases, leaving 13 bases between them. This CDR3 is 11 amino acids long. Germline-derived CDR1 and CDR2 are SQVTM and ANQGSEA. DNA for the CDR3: TGCAGCGCTGAGTCACAGTTTGAAGCTTTCTTT. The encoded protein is CSAESQFEAFF.

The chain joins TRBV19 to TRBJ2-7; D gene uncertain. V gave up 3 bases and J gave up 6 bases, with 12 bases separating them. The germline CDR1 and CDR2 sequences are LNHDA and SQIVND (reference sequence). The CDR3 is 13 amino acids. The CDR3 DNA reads TGTGCCAGTAGTATCTCCCTAGAATCCGAGCAGTACGTC. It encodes CASSISLESEQYV.

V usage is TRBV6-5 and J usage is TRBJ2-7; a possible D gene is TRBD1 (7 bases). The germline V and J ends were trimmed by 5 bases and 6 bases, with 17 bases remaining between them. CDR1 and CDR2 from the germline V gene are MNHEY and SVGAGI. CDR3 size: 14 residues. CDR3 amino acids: CASSPGQGGSEQYV. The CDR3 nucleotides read TGTGCCAGCAGTCCTGGCCAGGGGGGAAGCGAGCAGTACGTC.

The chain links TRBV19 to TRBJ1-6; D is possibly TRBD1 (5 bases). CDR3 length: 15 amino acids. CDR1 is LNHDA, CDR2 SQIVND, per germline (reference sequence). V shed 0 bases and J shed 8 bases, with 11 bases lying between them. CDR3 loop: CASSIEVDSHSPLHF. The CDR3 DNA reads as TGTGCCAGTAGTATAGAGGTAGACAGTCATTCACCCCTCCACTTT.

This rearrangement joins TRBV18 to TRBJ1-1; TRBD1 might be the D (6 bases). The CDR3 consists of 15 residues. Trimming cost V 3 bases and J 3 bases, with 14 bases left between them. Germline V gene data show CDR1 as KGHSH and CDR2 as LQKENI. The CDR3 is CASSPRRQVYTEAFF. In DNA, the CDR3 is TGTGCCAGCTCACCGAGGCGACAGGTCTACACTGAAGCTTTCTTT.

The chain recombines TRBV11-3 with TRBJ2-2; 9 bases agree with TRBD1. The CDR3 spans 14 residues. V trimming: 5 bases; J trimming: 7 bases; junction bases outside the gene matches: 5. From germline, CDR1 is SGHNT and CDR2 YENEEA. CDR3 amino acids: CASSPRDRDGELFF. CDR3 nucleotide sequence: TGTGCCAGCAGCCCCCGGGACAGGGACGGGGAGCTGTTTTTT.

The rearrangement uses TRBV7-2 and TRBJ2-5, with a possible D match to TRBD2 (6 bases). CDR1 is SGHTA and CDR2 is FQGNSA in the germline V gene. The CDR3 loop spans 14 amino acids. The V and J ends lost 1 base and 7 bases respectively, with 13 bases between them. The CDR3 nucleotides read TGTGCCAGCAGCTTAGACCCGGGGACTTGGACCCAGTACTTC. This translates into CASSLDPGTWTQYF.